Listed below are T cell receptor beta chains from one sample, sequenced in a study of blood T cell repertoires in COVID-19. Profiled with immunoSEQ multiplex PCR; TCRdb holds only in-frame clones, not every one. The data hold 100,000 to 130,000 clones, with more than 70% observed a single time. Sequencing input: peripheral blood. All receptors come from a man aged 40-55 years with active or convalescent COVID-19. The CDR3 runs from the conserved cysteine through the conserved F or W. D genes are given only for firm matches. The size of a clone is reported for some rows only, either as once, few or many, or as a class for expanded clones.

D,J,size,V,CDR3,DNA
.,TRBJ2-1,once,TRBV27,CASSQPTVYNEQFF,TGTGCCAGCAGTCAACCGACAGTCTACAATGAGCAGTTCTTC
.,TRBJ2-1,.,TRBV7-2,CASSLPSWYGGNEQFF,TGTGCCAGCAGCTTGCCATCGTGGTATGGGGGGAATGAGCAGTTCTTC
.,TRBJ2-7,.,TRBV7-3,CASSLSGSSSYEQYF,TGTGCCAGCAGCTTAAGTGGTAGTAGCTCCTACGAGCAGTACTTC
.,TRBJ2-1,.,TRBV2,CASSGTGTPLNNEQFF,TGTGCCAGCAGTGGGACTGGCACACCACTGAACAATGAGCAGTTCTTC
TRBD1,TRBJ2-7,.,TRBV28,CRTGDLYEQYF,TGTCGCACAGGGGATTTATACGAGCAGTACTTC
.,TRBJ1-2,.,TRBV18,CASSPGGYYGYTF,TGTGCCAGCTCACCGGGGGGATACTATGGCTACACCTTC
.,TRBJ1-1,.,TRBV10-3,CAISESASEAFF,TGTGCCATCAGTGAGTCGGCCTCTGAAGCTTTCTTT
.,TRBJ2-5,.,TRBV29-1,CSVGTDQETQYF,TGCAGCGTCGGGACTGACCAAGAGACCCAGTACTTC
TRBD2,TRBJ2-3,.,TRBV29-1,CSVGGTSGRTDTQYF,TGCAGCGTTGGGGGGACTAGCGGGAGAACAGATACGCAGTATTTT
TRBD1,TRBJ2-5,.,TRBV28,CASSLETGQIQETQYF,TGTGCCAGCAGTTTAGAGACGGGACAGATTCAAGAGACCCAGTACTTC
.,TRBJ1-1,once,TRBV5-4,CASSFPGGTEAFF,TGTGCCAGCAGCTTTCCGGGGGGCACTGAAGCTTTCTTT
TRBD1,TRBJ1-6,.,TRBV4-3,CASSQDRWFDSPLHF,TGCGCCAGCAGCCAGGACAGGTGGTTTGATTCACCCCTCCACTTT
.,TRBJ2-7,.,TRBV20-1,CSMTGPAGQYF,TGCAGCATGACAGGCCCCGCTGGGCAGTACTTC
.,TRBJ2-1,.,TRBV28,CASSLDRSGEQFF,TGTGCCAGCAGTTTAGACAGGTCGGGGGAGCAGTTCTTC
.,TRBJ2-7,.,TRBV28,CASSRTGSSYEQYF,TGTGCCAGCAGCAGGACGGGGAGCTCCTACGAGCAGTACTTC
TRBD1,TRBJ1-1,few,TRBV7-3,CASSPGTANTEAFF,TGTGCCAGCAGCCCCGGGACAGCCAACACTGAAGCTTTCTTT
.,TRBJ2-7,.,TRBV18,CASSPAGRPYEQYF,TGTGCCAGCTCACCAGCGGGAAGACCCTACGAGCAGTACTTC
TRBD1,TRBJ2-3,.,TRBV10-3,CAIRNRPGQGPDTQYF,TGTGCCATCAGGAACAGACCGGGACAGGGGCCAGATACGCAGTATTTT
.,TRBJ1-1,.,TRBV7-9,CASSPGSYTEAFF,TGTGCCAGCAGCCCCGGGTCGTACACTGAAGCTTTCTTT
TRBD2,TRBJ2-7,.,TRBV11-3,CASSDGLVNEQYF,TGTGCCAGCAGCGATGGACTAGTCAACGAGCAGTACTTC
.,TRBJ1-1,.,TRBV7-9,CASSPQGKNTEAFF,TGTGCCAGCAGTCCTCAGGGGAAGAACACTGAAGCTTTCTTT
.,TRBJ1-2,.,TRBV19,CASSIPAGQAGYTF,TGTGCCAGTAGTATTCCGGCAGGCCAGGCTGGCTACACCTTC
.,TRBJ1-3,once,TRBV30,CAWSEGHPGNTIYF,TGTGCCTGGAGTGAGGGGCACCCTGGAAACACCATATATTTT
TRBD2,TRBJ2-1,.,TRBV6-2/TRBV6-3,CASSYSGLDYNEQFF,TGTGCCAGCAGTTACTCGGGACTAGACTACAATGAGCAGTTCTTC
.,TRBJ2-5,.,TRBV5-8,CASSSYRDQETQYF,TGTGCCAGCAGCTCTTACAGGGATCAAGAGACCCAGTACTTC
TRBD2,TRBJ2-7,.,TRBV11-2,CASRPLAVTYEQYF,TGTGCCAGCAGACCGCTAGCGGTCACCTACGAGCAGTACTTC
.,TRBJ2-7,.,TRBV14,CASSQAWVPGSEQYF,TGTGCCAGCAGCCAAGCTTGGGTACCAGGGTCGGAGCAGTACTTC
TRBD1,TRBJ1-5,.,TRBV19,CASSIVDRGDEPQHF,TGTGCCAGTAGTATAGTCGACAGGGGGGACGAGCCCCAGCATTTT
TRBD1,TRBJ1-5,once,TRBV3-1/TRBV3-2,CASSTTGGNQPQHF,TGTGCCAGCAGCACGACAGGGGGAAATCAGCCCCAGCATTTT
.,TRBJ1-2,.,TRBV6-5,CASLRRDLAGGYTF,TGTGCCAGCCTCCGTAGGGACCTCGCGGGAGGCTACACCTTC
TRBD1,TRBJ1-1,.,TRBV5-1,CASSPRQGETEAFF,TGCGCCAGCAGCCCCAGGCAGGGGGAAACTGAAGCTTTCTTT
.,TRBJ2-7,.,TRBV6-2/TRBV6-3,CASSYLRSYEQYF,TGTGCCAGCAGTTATTTACGGTCCTACGAGCAGTACTTC
.,TRBJ1-1,once,TRBV4-1,CASSQDRGRYTEAFF,TGCGCCAGCAGCCAAGATAGGGGCAGGTACACTGAAGCTTTCTTT
.,TRBJ1-1,.,TRBV18,CASSPNQGRGGTEAFF,TGTGCCAGCTCACCAAATCAGGGCAGGGGAGGGACTGAAGCTTTCTTT
TRBD1,TRBJ1-5,.,TRBV6-5,CASSHDTGGNQPQHF,TGTGCCAGCAGCCACGACACAGGGGGCAATCAGCCCCAGCATTTT
.,TRBJ1-2,.,TRBV11-1,CASSLGDKMGYTF,TGTGCCAGCAGCCTGGGGGACAAAATGGGCTACACCTTC
TRBD2,TRBJ2-7,.,TRBV28,CASSQRLAGTYEQYF,TGTGCCAGCAGCCAAAGACTAGCGGGCACCTACGAGCAGTACTTC
.,TRBJ2-2,.,TRBV15,CATSRDLGELFF,TGTGCCACCAGCAGAGATCTCGGGGAGCTGTTTTTT
.,TRBJ1-6,.,TRBV6-5,CASSWASGEGSPLHF,TGTGCCAGCAGTTGGGCGTCAGGGGAAGGATCACCCCTCCACTTT
TRBD1,TRBJ1-1,.,TRBV7-3,CASSSQGAVKAFF,TGTGCCAGCAGCTCACAGGGGGCGGTGAAGGCTTTCTTT
TRBD1,TRBJ2-2,.,TRBV18,CASSHGTGVAGELFF,TGTGCCAGCTCCCACGGGACAGGGGTCGCCGGGGAGCTGTTTTTT
TRBD1,TRBJ1-3,once,TRBV5-3,CARSPTDGQGCKWGSGNTIYF,TGTGCCAGAAGCCCGACCGACGGACAGGGGTGTAAATGGGGATCTGGAAACACCATATATTTT
TRBD1,TRBJ1-2,once,TRBV6-5,CASDPPPGQGDGYTF,TGTGCCAGCGATCCTCCTCCGGGACAGGGGGATGGCTACACCTTC
TRBD1,TRBJ1-1,.,TRBV27,CASRTLDRGLTEAFF,TGTGCCAGCAGAACTCTCGACAGGGGGCTGACTGAAGCTTTCTTT
TRBD1,TRBJ1-4,few,TRBV6-6,CASSWDREKLFF,TGTGCCAGCTCCTGGGACAGGGAAAAACTGTTTTTT